This TCR beta chain was documented in a study of glioma-infiltrating T cells after dendritic cell vaccination. Whole-study context: Patients received three intradermal dendritic cell vaccine injections at biweekly intervals.

TCRB CDR3 was amplified from 2 ug genomic DNA or less. Data came from immunoSEQ multiplex PCR; TCRdb stores just in-frame clones and leaves some out. The top ten clones hold under 2.5% of a sample with about 73,000 clones, around 79% of them seen once. Notes on this clone: Its specificity is not known.

PBMC sampling occurred before vaccination, two weeks after the third dose, and at progression. This CDR3 contains 15 residues. Looked up from germline, CDR1 is SQVTM and CDR2 is ANQGSEA. Trimming stripped 5 bases from V and 9 bases from J, with 20 bases between. Overall study results and limits: Estimated pretreatment TIL content predicted outcome after dendritic cell vaccination.

The V gene is TRBV29-1, the J gene TRBJ1-6; possible D gene TRBD1, 5 bases. Sample: blood, taken before dendritic cell vaccination. The receptor's source is a human donor with glioblastoma. The CDR3 region is CSVRGGGGDGSPLHF. CDR3 DNA sequence: TGCAGCGTTCGGGGGGGTGGAGGAGACGGTTCACCCCTCCACTTT.